Below, 21 T cell receptor beta chains from the same sample are listed, as sequenced in a study of graft-versus-host responses after intestinal transplantation. From the graft tissue, intraepithelial and lamina propria lymphocytes were released through processing. Generated by immunoSEQ multiplex PCR, the TCRdb table keeps only in-frame clones and is missing some. The table lists 10,000 to 14,000 clones, under 85% of them singletons. Sequencing used ileum tissue, obtained 23 days after intestinal transplant. Receptor source: a human patient who received an intestinal transplant, so some T cells may come from the graft donor.

The rearrangement links TRBV20-1 to TRBJ2-7, with D unclear. The CDR3 has 11 amino acids. V was clipped by 5 bases and J by 3 bases, with 8 bases between them. CDR1 is DFQATT and CDR2 is SNEGSKA in the germline V gene (reference sequence). The CDR3 sequence: CSAPLGYEQYF. CDR3 bases: TGCAGTGCTCCTCTAGGCTACGAGCAGTACTTC.

This clone occurred once. This chain connects TRBV2 to TRBJ2-5; TRBD1 is a possible D gene (6 bases). Trimming left V 3 bases short and J 4 bases short, with 12 bases between. CDR1 and CDR2 (germline): SNHLY, FYNNEI. This CDR3 spans 14 amino acids. DNA of the CDR3: TGTGCCAGCAGTGAGAGGGTAGGGGGAGAGACCCAGTACTTC. Protein product: CASSERVGGETQYF.

V and J are TRBV6-1 and TRBJ2-1; 9 nucleotides line up with TRBD1. This CDR3 has 17 amino acids. V shed 4 bases and J 6 bases; nucleotides not matched to a gene: 13. In germline, CDR1 is MNHNS, CDR2 SASEGT. CDR3: CASSAYNRGLPSNEQFF. The CDR3 bases are TGTGCCAGCAGTGCATACAACAGGGGGCTCCCCTCCAATGAGCAGTTCTTC.

The chain combines TRBV10-2 with TRBJ1-1; weak D call: TRBD1 (5 bases). Trimming took off 7 bases at V and 1 base at J, with 7 bases between the two ends. Germline V gene lookup returns CDR1 WSHSY and CDR2 SAAADI. The CDR3 contains 12 residues. The CDR3 region has the DNA TGCGCCAGCAACAGGAGGAACACTGAAGCTTTCTTT. Its translation: CASNRRNTEAFF.

The chain carries TRBV9 and TRBJ2-1, with 8 bases fitting TRBD1. Trimming removed 0 bases from V and 4 bases from J; junction bases left unmatched: 3. Germline V gene lookup returns CDR1 SGDLS and CDR2 YYNGEE. This CDR3 contains 15 residues. CDR3 sequence: CASSVGTGIYNEQFF. In nucleotides, the CDR3 is TGTGCCAGCAGCGTAGGGACAGGGATATACAATGAGCAGTTCTTC.

Worth noting for this clone: It is likely a read error, because the conserved phenylalanine at the end of the CDR3 is missing. The V and J genes are TRBV25-1 and TRBJ2-7; 9 positions match TRBD2. The assigned J gene may be wrong: the sequence end matches TRBJ2-1 better. The CDR3 length is 17 residues. CDR1 and CDR2 from the germline V gene are MGHDK and SYGVNS. In DNA form, the CDR3 reads TGTGCCAGCAGTGACTTGGCTAGCGGGGTCCCCTACAATGAGCAGTTCCTC. Its translation: CASSDLASGVPYNEQFL.

This clone was seen a single time. V gene TRBV6-5 combines with J gene TRBJ2-7; D unresolved. The CDR3 spans 15 residues. V was cut by 4 bases and J by 0 bases, with 13 bases left in between. From germline, CDR1 is MNHEY and CDR2 SVGAGI. The CDR3 here is CASSSQGSTSYEQYF. CDR3 bases: TGTGCCAGCAGTTCCCAAGGGTCTACCTCCTACGAGCAGTACTTC.

This clone was seen more than once but under ten times. The chain employs TRBV7-9 and TRBJ2-5; either TRBD1 or TRBD2 may supply D (5 bases each). The J call may be incorrect, as the DNA end agrees better with TRBJ2-7. This CDR3 has 13 residues. Per the germline V gene, CDR1 is SEHNR and CDR2 is FQNEAQ (reference sequence). The CDR3 nucleotides are TGTGCCAGCAGCCCGGGACCCCTCTACGAGCAGTACTTC. Protein: CASSPGPLYEQYF.

Details on this clone: This CDR3 is also generated by other DNA sequences in the sample. V and J are TRBV27 and TRBJ1-6; unclear D gene. There are 13 residues in the CDR3. V was pared by 0 bases and J by 7 bases, with 4 bases between. Germline V CDR1 and CDR2: MNHEY, SMNVEV (reference sequence). The CDR3 sequence is CASSLSTNSPLHF. In DNA form, the CDR3 reads TGTGCCAGCAGTTTATCGACAAATTCACCCCTCCACTTT.

J is TRBJ1-1 and V is TRBV9; 9 nucleotides match TRBD1. Germline-derived CDR1 and CDR2 are SGDLS and YYNGEE. The CDR3 extends over 15 amino acids. V shed 4 bases, J shed 4 bases, and the junction held 8 bases outside the gene matches. The DNA of the CDR3 is TGTGCCAGCAGCAACGGACAGGGGATGAGCACTGAAGCTTTCTTT. It is translated as CASSNGQGMSTEAFF.

The chain has TRBV20-1 and TRBJ2-3, with D hard to call. This CDR3 is built from 11 residues. Between the trimmed V and J ends, which lost 1 base and 6 bases, there was a span of 5 bases. Germline V gives CDR1 DFQATT, CDR2 SNEGSKA (reference sequence). The CDR3 nucleotides are TGCAGTGCTAGAGTAGTGGATACGCAGTATTTT. This encodes CSARVVDTQYF.

This rearrangement joins TRBV4-1 to TRBJ1-2, with TRBD1 as a possible D gene (5 bases). The germline V and J ends were trimmed by 3 bases and 12 bases, with 23 bases remaining between them. The V gene's germline CDR1 is MGHRA and CDR2 YSYEKL. The length of the CDR3 is 15 residues. In DNA form, the CDR3 reads TGCGCCAGCAGCCATATACAGGACCCGCTATGGCTACACACCTTC. Protein product: CASSHIQDPLWLHTF.

The chain joins TRBV5-4 to TRBJ1-2; the D gene is possibly TRBD1 (5 bases). The ends were cut back, 6 bases at V and 8 bases at J, with 17 bases in the middle. The CDR3 has 13 amino acids. Germline CDR1 reads SGHNT; CDR2 reads YYREEE (reference sequence). The CDR3 loop reads CASTFGGTRGYTF. CDR3 sequence (DNA): TGTGCCAGCACCTTTGGGGGGACTCGGGGCTACACCTTC.

This clone showed up just once. The chain links TRBV28 to TRBJ1-1; D ambiguous. Between the trimmed V and J ends, which lost 2 bases and 0 bases, there was a span of 10 bases. This CDR3 is built from 15 residues. The germline V gene encodes CDR1 MDHEN and CDR2 SYDVKM. The CDR3, as DNA: TGTGCCAGCAGTTTAGCCGACAACATGAACACTGAAGCTTTCTTT. This encodes CASSLADNMNTEAFF.

This chain links TRBV27 with TRBJ2-7; 10 bases match TRBD2. CDR1 and CDR2 (germline): MNHEY, SMNVEV (reference sequence). V lost 5 bases, J lost 1 base, and 5 bases stayed unmatched. The CDR3 runs to 15 residues. The CDR3 sequence is CASSTGLATSYEQYF. In nucleotides, the CDR3 is TGTGCCAGCAGTACGGGACTAGCGACTTCCTACGAGCAGTACTTC.

The chain carries TRBV4-1 and TRBJ2-7; 8 bases are a match to TRBD1. CDR1 is MGHRA and CDR2 is YSYEKL in the germline V gene. This CDR3 has 15 amino acids. Losses at the gene ends were 0 bases for V and 3 bases for J; bases not matched to a gene: 4. Here the CDR3 reads CASSQDPGQVYEQYF. DNA for the CDR3: TGCGCCAGCAGCCAAGATCCGGGACAGGTCTACGAGCAGTACTTC.

This chain links TRBV9 with TRBJ2-7; D gene ambiguous. The CDR3 consists of 12 residues. Trimming cost V 3 bases and J 7 bases, with 11 bases left between them. Per germline, CDR1 SGDLS and CDR2 YYNGEE. Here the CDR3 DNA reads TGTGCCAGCAGCGGAGTTACGGGTGAGCAGTACTTC. Its translation: CASSGVTGEQYF.

This clone was found a few times. The rearrangement uses TRBV6-1 and TRBJ2-5; 9 bases fit TRBD2. V gave up 2 bases and J gave up 5 bases; unmatched junction bases: 18. CDR1 MNHNS and CDR2 SASEGT come from the germline V gene. CDR3 size: 19 residues. The CDR3 sequence is CASSEQVAGDHKYWETQYF. The CDR3 nucleotides are TGTGCCAGCAGTGAACAGGTAGCGGGAGATCATAAATACTGGGAGACCCAGTACTTC.

This sequence joins TRBV19 and TRBJ1-5, with no clear D. Trimming pared 3 bases from V and 2 bases from J, leaving 8 bases between. Germline lookup yields CDR1 LNHDA and CDR2 SQIVND (reference sequence). The CDR3 has 14 amino acids. CDR3 region: CASSISDGNQPQHF. CDR3 DNA sequence: TGTGCCAGTAGTATTTCAGACGGCAATCAGCCCCAGCATTTT.

V is TRBV13 and J is TRBJ1-1, with D maybe TRBD1 (5 bases). V gave up 6 bases and J gave up 2 bases, with 10 bases separating them. The CDR3 is 13 residues long. Germline loops: CDR1 PRHDT, CDR2 FYEKMQ (reference sequence). The CDR3 sequence: CASSDRQNTEAFF. The DNA for the CDR3 is TGTGCCAGCAGTGACAGACAAAACACTGAAGCTTTCTTT.

The chain has TRBV4-1 and TRBJ1-2, with D unresolved. This CDR3 is 14 amino acids long. V dropped 5 bases and J dropped 8 bases, with 18 bases sitting between them. The germline gives CDR1 MGHRA, CDR2 YSYEKL. The CDR3 coding sequence is TGCGCCAGCAGCAGTCAGTATCCTCTTGGAGGCTACACCTTC. Translated, it gives CASSSQYPLGGYTF.